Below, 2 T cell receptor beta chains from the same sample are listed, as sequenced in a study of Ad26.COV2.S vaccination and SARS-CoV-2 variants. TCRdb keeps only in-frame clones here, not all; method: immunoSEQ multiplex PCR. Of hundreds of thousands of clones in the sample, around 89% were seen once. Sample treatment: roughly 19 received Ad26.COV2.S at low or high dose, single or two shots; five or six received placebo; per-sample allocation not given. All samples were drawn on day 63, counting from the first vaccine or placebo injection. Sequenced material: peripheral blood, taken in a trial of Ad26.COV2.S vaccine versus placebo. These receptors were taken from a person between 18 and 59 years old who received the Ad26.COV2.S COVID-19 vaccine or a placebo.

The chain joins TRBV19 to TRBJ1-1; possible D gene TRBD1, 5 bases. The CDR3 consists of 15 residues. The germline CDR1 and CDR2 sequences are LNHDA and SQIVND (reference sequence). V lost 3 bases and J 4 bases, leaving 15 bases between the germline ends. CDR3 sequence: CASSISTATATEAFF. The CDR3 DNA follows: TGTGCCAGTAGTATCTCGACAGCGACCGCCACTGAAGCTTTCTTT.

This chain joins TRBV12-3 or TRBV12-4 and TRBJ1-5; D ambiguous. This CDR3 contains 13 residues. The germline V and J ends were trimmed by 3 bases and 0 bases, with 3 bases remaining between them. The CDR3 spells CASSFGSNQPQHF. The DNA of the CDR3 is TGTGCCAGCAGTTTTGGTAGCAATCAGCCCCAGCATTTT.